Listed here are 14 T cell receptor beta chains from one sample, sequenced in a study of T cells in Graves' hyperthyroidism and ophthalmopathy. Researchers amplified the TCR beta CDR3 regions from RNA transcripts. The primer set for the first-round RT-PCR of the TCR CDR3 was HTBI. TCRdb analysed the multiplex PCR reads with MiXCR anew, one entry per CDR3 protein. The table lists approximately 300,000 distinct CDR3 sequences, over 15% of them singletons. Sequencing was done on a sample of blood. The receptors stem from a man aged 25-45 years with Graves' hyperthyroidism.

The sample holds many counts of this clonotype. The chain carries TRBV2 and TRBJ2-5; D remains unclear. The CDR3 covers 13 residues. From germline, CDR1 is SNHLY and CDR2 FYNNEI. The V end was cut by 7 bases, the J end by 0 bases, with 9 bases between. In DNA form, the CDR3 reads TGTGCCAGCACTAAAGAGTACCAAGAGACCCAGTACTTC. As protein: CASTKEYQETQYF.

By sample share, this clonotype is medium-sized. The chain has TRBV28 and TRBJ1-5, with TRBD1 matching 8 bases. Per the germline V gene, CDR1 is MDHEN and CDR2 is SYDVKM. The CDR3 runs to 13 residues. V was clipped by 6 bases and J by 7 bases; unmatched bases: 5. CDR3 nucleotides: TGTGCCAGCAGCATAACAGGGGGACAGCCCCAGCATTTT. Its translation is CASSITGGQPQHF.

This rearrangement joins TRBV5-1 to TRBJ2-6; D is unresolved. In germline, CDR1 is SGHRS, CDR2 YFSETQ. CDR3 length: 14 residues. The ends were cut back, 4 bases at V and 3 bases at J, with 8 bases in the middle. In DNA form, the CDR3 reads TGCGCCAGCAGCCCGGGCTATGGGGCCAACGTCCTGACTTTC. It is translated as CASSPGYGANVLTF.

The chain combines TRBV5-1 with TRBJ1-6; no reliable D call. The germline V gene encodes CDR1 SGHRS and CDR2 YFSETQ. The CDR3 consists of 17 residues. V was clipped by 0 bases and J by 0 bases, with 10 bases between them. The CDR3 protein is CASSLDTQSSYNSPLHF. CDR3 DNA sequence: TGCGCCAGCAGCTTGGACACCCAGAGCTCCTATAATTCACCCCTCCACTTT.

This clonotype was seen many times. In DNA form, the CDR3 reads TGTGCCACCAGTGGACCAGGGACCCCCACGCACACAGATACGCAGTATTTT. Its translation: CATSGPGTPTHTDTQYF. The chain combines TRBV24-1 with TRBJ2-3; D is tentatively TRBD1 or TRBD2 (5 bases each). V was trimmed by 5 bases and J by 2 bases, leaving 19 bases between them. There are 17 residues in the CDR3. Per the germline V gene, CDR1 is KGHDR and CDR2 is SFDVKD.

The table lists this clonotype with many counts. The chain employs TRBV30 and TRBJ1-3; D call uncertain. CDR1 is GTSNPN and CDR2 is SVGIG in the germline V gene (reference sequence). V was shortened by 8 bases and J by 0 bases, with 11 bases between the two germline ends. The CDR3 runs 13 residues. This CDR3 is CALGWSSGNTIYF. The CDR3 DNA is TGTGCCCTGGGGTGGAGCTCTGGAAACACCATATATTTT.

This clonotype was found many times. The chain uses TRBV6-1 and TRBJ1-2; the D is unclear. Germline loops: CDR1 MNHNS, CDR2 SASEGT. CDR3 size: 12 residues. Trimming took off 10 bases at V and 0 bases at J, with 9 bases between the two ends. CDR3 protein: CATTSSNYGYTF. The CDR3 DNA reads as TGTGCCACCACTAGCTCTAACTATGGCTACACCTTC.

This clonotype was detected ten times or more. V and J are TRBV29-1 and TRBJ2-3; 10 nucleotides align to TRBD2. V gave up 4 bases and J gave up 6 bases; unmatched junction bases: 10. The CDR3 extends over 15 amino acids. Germline values: CDR1 SQVTM, CDR2 ANQGSEA. The CDR3 sequence is CSVGRAGGRADTQYF. The CDR3 DNA follows: TGCAGCGTTGGGAGAGCGGGAGGGCGTGCTGATACGCAGTATTTT.

This clonotype was found many times. The chain employs TRBV6-5 and TRBJ2-1; D unresolved. The germline CDR1 and CDR2 sequences are MNHEY and SVGAGI. This CDR3 is built from 15 residues. V was trimmed by 0 bases and J by 8 bases, leaving 14 bases between them. In DNA form, the CDR3 reads TGTGCCAGCAGTTACTCTCCCAGGCTAGTCCATGAGCAGTTCTTC. It translates to CASSYSPRLVHEQFF.

There are many counts of this clonotype. The chain links TRBV5-1 to TRBJ1-1; a weak D match, TRBD1 (6 bases). The germline V gene encodes CDR1 SGHRS and CDR2 YFSETQ. The CDR3 is 15 amino acids. The germline V and J ends were trimmed by 4 bases and 0 bases, with 13 bases remaining between them. DNA of the CDR3: TGCGCCAGCAGCCCTGGGACATCTATGAACACTGAAGCTTTCTTT. Residues: CASSPGTSMNTEAFF.

This clonotype was recorded many times. The J gene is TRBJ1-6, the V gene TRBV28; D unresolved. V lost 1 base to trimming and J lost 9 bases, with 10 bases between them. Germline CDR1 MDHEN, CDR2 SYDVKM. This CDR3 spans 14 amino acids. The CDR3 sequence: CASSLYQEGSPLHF. The CDR3, as DNA: TGTGCCAGCAGTTTATACCAAGAGGGTTCACCCCTCCACTTT.

The chain recombines TRBV9 with TRBJ2-1; 7 nucleotides align to TRBD2. Trimming at V came to 3 bases and at J to 6 bases, leaving 12 bases not matched to a gene. This CDR3 contains 16 residues. Germline loops: CDR1 SGDLS, CDR2 YYNGEE. The CDR3 loop reads CASSAVDGGNINEQFF. Written as DNA, the CDR3 is TGTGCCAGCAGCGCAGTGGACGGGGGGAACATCAATGAGCAGTTCTTC.

V is TRBV11-3 and J is TRBJ2-1; 9 bases align to TRBD2. Germline V gene lookup returns CDR1 SGHNT and CDR2 YENEEA. The ends lost 0 bases at V and 7 bases at J; junction bases unmatched: 10. The length of the CDR3 is 17 residues. CDR3 in DNA: TGTGCCAGCAGCTTAGAGGCTAGCGGGATGGGACAAAATGAGCAGTTCTTC. Protein sequence: CASSLEASGMGQNEQFF.

This clonotype came up a few times. The V call is TRBV12-3 or TRBV12-4, the J call TRBJ1-2; D is ambiguous. V was cut by 5 bases and J by 7 bases, with 11 bases left in between. This CDR3 region has 12 residues. CDR3 DNA: TGTGCCAGCAGTCCGCTGGGGTTTGGCTACACCTTC. Translating it yields CASSPLGFGYTF.